These T cell receptor beta chains were read from a single sample in a study of identical twins. Via MiXCR, TCRdb re-called the 5' RACE reads, giving one row per CDR3 protein. Of under 900,000 distinct CDR3 sequences listed, 15% to 20% are singletons. These data were likewise used in another study, on T cells expressing NK-cell markers.

Material: PBMCs. The receptors shown here come from a woman between 18 and 29 years old in good health. CDR3s leave out the opening cysteine and the closing phenylalanine or tryptophan. The order of the fields is clone size, V gene, J gene, CDR3 protein. Only some rows state a clone size, as once, few, many or a class for expanded clones.

abundance: few
v_gene: TRBV20-1
j_gene: TRBJ2-7
CDR3aa: SATNRDSEQY

abundance: NA
v_gene: TRBV18
j_gene: TRBJ2-7
CDR3aa: ASSVQGANNEQY

abundance: few
v_gene: TRBV5-1
j_gene: TRBJ1-1
CDR3aa: ASSSHRGPTEAF

abundance: few
v_gene: TRBV20-1
j_gene: TRBJ2-1
CDR3aa: SAPKVGNEQF

abundance: NA
v_gene: TRBV7-9
j_gene: TRBJ2-2
CDR3aa: ASRPTGTGELF

abundance: NA
v_gene: TRBV7-6
j_gene: TRBJ2-6
CDR3aa: ASSFTNSGANVLT

abundance: few
v_gene: TRBV10-3
j_gene: TRBJ1-3
CDR3aa: AISPDGSGNTIY

abundance: few
v_gene: TRBV4-3
j_gene: TRBJ1-1
CDR3aa: ASSQEPTGGYTEAF

abundance: NA
v_gene: TRBV9
j_gene: TRBJ1-6
CDR3aa: ASNLGTPGSPLH

abundance: few
v_gene: TRBV4-2
j_gene: TRBJ2-1
CDR3aa: ASSPAGLGNNEQF

abundance: many
v_gene: TRBV20-1
j_gene: TRBJ1-1
CDR3aa: SAVVTEAF

abundance: few
v_gene: TRBV12-3/TRBV12-4
j_gene: TRBJ2-3
CDR3aa: ASSLERASTDTQY

abundance: few
v_gene: TRBV7-9
j_gene: TRBJ2-5
CDR3aa: ASSFSRAAAKTQY

abundance: few
v_gene: TRBV19
j_gene: TRBJ1-2
CDR3aa: ASSADLGTYGYT

abundance: NA
v_gene: TRBV6-5
j_gene: TRBJ2-7
CDR3aa: ASSYSGGPEQY

abundance: few
v_gene: TRBV15
j_gene: TRBJ2-3
CDR3aa: ATSRQGAKQY

abundance: NA
v_gene: TRBV6-1
j_gene: TRBJ1-5
CDR3aa: ASRKGGPSNPQH

abundance: few
v_gene: TRBV4-3
j_gene: TRBJ2-1
CDR3aa: ASSLLLAGNNEQF

abundance: few
v_gene: TRBV6-5
j_gene: TRBJ2-3
CDR3aa: ASSYAVTDTQY

abundance: few
v_gene: TRBV25-1
j_gene: TRBJ2-1
CDR3aa: ASSGTGPEQF

abundance: few
v_gene: TRBV2
j_gene: TRBJ2-1
CDR3aa: ASSVQGAENEQF

abundance: few
v_gene: TRBV7-9
j_gene: TRBJ2-1
CDR3aa: ASSLGQKQF

abundance: NA
v_gene: TRBV5-1
j_gene: TRBJ2-6
CDR3aa: ASSDVSSGANVLT

abundance: few
v_gene: TRBV29-1
j_gene: TRBJ2-2
CDR3aa: SVPWGRGTGELF

abundance: NA
v_gene: TRBV20-1
j_gene: TRBJ2-2
CDR3aa: SARKFTSGGPNTGELF

abundance: few
v_gene: TRBV20-1
j_gene: TRBJ2-7
CDR3aa: SARHRGLASYEQY

abundance: NA
v_gene: TRBV21-1
j_gene: TRBJ2-5
CDR3aa: ARGTSGWETQY

abundance: few
v_gene: TRBV20-1
j_gene: TRBJ2-5
CDR3aa: SARILAGVRGETQY

abundance: NA
v_gene: TRBV5-6
j_gene: TRBJ1-1
CDR3aa: ASSQTWGTEAF

abundance: few
v_gene: TRBV6-6
j_gene: TRBJ1-1
CDR3aa: ASSYSTAEAF

abundance: NA
v_gene: TRBV4-2
j_gene: TRBJ2-1
CDR3aa: ASSQGGTTSYNEQF

abundance: NA
v_gene: TRBV12-3/TRBV12-4
j_gene: TRBJ2-1
CDR3aa: ASSGRLQYNEQF

abundance: few
v_gene: TRBV7-2
j_gene: TRBJ2-1
CDR3aa: ASSLVGRARNEQF

abundance: NA
v_gene: TRBV7-9
j_gene: TRBJ2-3
CDR3aa: ASSFVAGSDTQY

abundance: few
v_gene: TRBV20-1
j_gene: TRBJ1-5
CDR3aa: SATPVGDWSNQPQH

abundance: few
v_gene: TRBV6-2/TRBV6-3
j_gene: TRBJ1-2
CDR3aa: ASSQTSSYGYT

abundance: NA
v_gene: TRBV6-2/TRBV6-3
j_gene: TRBJ2-7
CDR3aa: ASSPAGVRYEQY

abundance: NA
v_gene: TRBV15
j_gene: TRBJ2-7
CDR3aa: ATSKGGKFLSYEQY

abundance: few
v_gene: TRBV7-9
j_gene: TRBJ2-5
CDR3aa: ASIRTGGETQY

abundance: few
v_gene: TRBV6-6
j_gene: TRBJ1-4
CDR3aa: ASSHRESEKLF